The next 2 T cell receptor beta chains were all read from a single sample in a study of blood T cell repertoires in COVID-19. This table comes from immunoSEQ multiplex PCR, and its TCRdb copy is limited to in-frame clones, with some not included. Of approximately 150,000 clones listed, 70% to 90% are singletons. The sequencing sample was made of peripheral blood. These receptors were taken from a man aged 50-59 years who had recovered from COVID-19.

The gene calls are TRBV3-1 (or the pseudogene TRBV3-2) and TRBJ2-7; 7 bases are a match to TRBD2. Germline loops: CDR1 LGHDT, CDR2 YNNKEL (reference sequence). This CDR3 spans 11 amino acids. J gave up 7 bases and V 3 bases, and 0 bases lay outside the gene matches. The DNA of the CDR3 is TGTGCCAGCAGCCACGGGAGGGAGCAGTACTTC. Protein sequence: CASSHGREQYF.

J is TRBJ2-3 and V is TRBV10-1; no definite D call. The ends were cut back, 4 bases at V and 3 bases at J, with 5 bases in the middle. CDR1 and CDR2 from the germline V gene are WNHNN and SYGVQD (reference sequence). The CDR3 has 12 residues. The CDR3 sequence: CASSAGTDTQYF. The CDR3 nucleotides are TGCGCCAGCAGTGCCGGGACAGATACGCAGTATTTT.